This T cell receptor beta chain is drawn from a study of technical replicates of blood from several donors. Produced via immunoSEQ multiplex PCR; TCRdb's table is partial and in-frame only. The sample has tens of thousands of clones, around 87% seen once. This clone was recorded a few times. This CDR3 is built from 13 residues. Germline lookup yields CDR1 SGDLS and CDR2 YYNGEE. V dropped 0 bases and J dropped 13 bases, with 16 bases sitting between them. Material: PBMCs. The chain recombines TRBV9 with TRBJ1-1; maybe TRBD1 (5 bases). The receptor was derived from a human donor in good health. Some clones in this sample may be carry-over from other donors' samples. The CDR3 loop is CASSVATGDRVFF. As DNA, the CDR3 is TGTGCCAGCAGCGTAGCTACAGGAGATCGGGTTTTCTTT.